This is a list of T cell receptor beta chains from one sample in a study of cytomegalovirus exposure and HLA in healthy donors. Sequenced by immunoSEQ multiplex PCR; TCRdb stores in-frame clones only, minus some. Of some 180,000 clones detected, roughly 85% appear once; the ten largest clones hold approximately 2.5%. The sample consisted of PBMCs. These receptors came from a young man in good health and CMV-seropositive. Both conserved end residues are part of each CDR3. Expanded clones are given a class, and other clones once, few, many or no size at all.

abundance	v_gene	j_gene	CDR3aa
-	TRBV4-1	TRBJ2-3	CASALGQDVSTDTQYF
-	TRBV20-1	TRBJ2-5	CRVAGVETQYF
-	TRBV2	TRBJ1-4	CASTSRRGLGRNEKLFF
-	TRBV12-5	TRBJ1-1	CASGLSRNTEAFF
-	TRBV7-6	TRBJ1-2	CASSPRPGLGYGYTF
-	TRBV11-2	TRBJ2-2	CASSLVARELFF
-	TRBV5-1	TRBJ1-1	CASRSGTGNTEAFF
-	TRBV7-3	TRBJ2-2	CASSPGDRIITGELFF
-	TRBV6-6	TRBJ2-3	CASSVSGGTDTQYF
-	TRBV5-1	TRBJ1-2	CASSGGGLNYGYTF
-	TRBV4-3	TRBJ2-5	CASSQDLATQETQYF
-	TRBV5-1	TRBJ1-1	CASSFGTGGNTEAFF
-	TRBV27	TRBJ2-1	CASSAGDRGDEQFF
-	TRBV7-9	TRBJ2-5	CASSLGLAETQETQYF
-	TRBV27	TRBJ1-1	CASSRGPGGNTEAFF
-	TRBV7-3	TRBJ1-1	CASSLAENTEAFF
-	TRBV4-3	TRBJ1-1	CASSQVTGSTEAFF
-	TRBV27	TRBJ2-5	CASFLRWPAGVQETQYF
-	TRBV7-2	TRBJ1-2	CASSSRTGASYGYTF
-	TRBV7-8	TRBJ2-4	CASSPPEGWTKNIQYF
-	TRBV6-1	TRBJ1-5	CASSAQGAVQPQHF
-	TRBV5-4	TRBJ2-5	CASSRTVQETQYF
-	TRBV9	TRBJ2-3	CASSAITGWGGSTDTQYF
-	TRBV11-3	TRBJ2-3	CASNSGKNTDTQYF
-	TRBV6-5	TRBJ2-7	CASSASGWEQYF
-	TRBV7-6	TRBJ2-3	CASSVSGRLTDTQYF
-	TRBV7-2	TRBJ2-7	CASSSGQSYEQYF
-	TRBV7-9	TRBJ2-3	CASSHPNRGDTQYF
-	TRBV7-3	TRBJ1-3	CASSLSQGAGNTIYF
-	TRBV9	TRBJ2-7	CASSPRTGPPTSEQYF
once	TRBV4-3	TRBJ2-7	CASSQREGGGEVEQYF
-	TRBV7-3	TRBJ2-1	CASSLGGLAPNEQFF
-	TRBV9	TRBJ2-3	CASSLRGVDTDTQYF
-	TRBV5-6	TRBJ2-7	CASSLGLAGPYEQYF
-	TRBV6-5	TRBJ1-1	CASSPGQGGTEAFF
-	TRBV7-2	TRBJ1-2	CASSLWGGVVEDGYTF
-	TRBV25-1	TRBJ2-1	CASSEAGGLNEQFF
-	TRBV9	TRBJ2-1	CASSPRVIAGGPGSYNEQFF
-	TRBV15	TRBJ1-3	CATSWGAGNTIYF
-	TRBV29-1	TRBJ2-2	CSVEDLGTGGTGELFF
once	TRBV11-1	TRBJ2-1	CASSLAQASTHNEQFF
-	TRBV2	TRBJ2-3	CASTGLVGPQYF
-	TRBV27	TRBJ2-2	CASSLHQRGGNTGELFF
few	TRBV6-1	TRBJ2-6	CASSDATSGPYSGANVLTF
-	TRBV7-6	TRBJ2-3	CASSLAAADTQYF
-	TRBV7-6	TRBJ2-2	CASSLGGLAGEAGELFF
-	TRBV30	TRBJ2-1	CAWSSSGRVYNEQFF
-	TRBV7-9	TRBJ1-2	CASSSSRGFYGYTF
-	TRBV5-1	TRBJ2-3	CASSPLGGTDTQYF